This paragraph reports one T cell receptor beta chain. The antigen it recognizes is unknown. Base quality data are lacking; no much larger clone is found one base away. The immunoSEQ Assay, a bias-controlled multiplex PCR, was used to amplify TCRbeta CDR3 regions from genomic DNA. On the authors' methods: The number of nucleated cells in each sample was estimated by amplification of reference gene primers within the assay. Sequence reads were collapsed and filtered to measure the absolute abundance of every unique TCRbeta CDR3 rearrangement. For each sample, productive Simpson clonality was calculated as the square root of Simpson's diversity index across productive rearrangements. TCRdb limited this immuneACCESS table to in-frame rearrangements with V and J called. A share of clones is missing; checked studies link under half to unresolved V genes, and the rest is unexplained. That table gives V, J and clone size, and the DNA gave D and trimming. The sample profile shows under 200,000 clones; less than 85% of them were found once. The ten largest clonotypes hold 5.2% of the sample.

CDR1 and CDR2 are read off the germline V gene as MNHEY and SVGAGI. Measured from the cysteine to the phenylalanine, the CDR3 is 14 residues long. Of the read, only the CDR3 DNA is kept; its 42 bases are in frame from base 1. V sheds 2 bases and J sheds 7 bases, leaving 9 bases between their ends. This specimen comes from a study of blood T cell repertoires in COVID-19 (dated by TCRdb to 2018 to 2021). With respect to the entire study: Samples covering the acute and convalescent phases of COVID-19 were provided by collaborators in the United States, Italy and Spain. Nearly every sample came with metadata listing a de-identified subject ID, COVID-19 status, age in years and sex. The dataset comprised deeply sampled blood TCRbeta repertoires from subjects exposed to, actively infected with, or recovered from COVID-19. Samples came from the ongoing ImmuneRACE study (first 160 participants) plus 1,254 subjects from 6 global collaborators. A freely available public database, intended as a resource for researchers studying the immune response to SARS-CoV-2, is where the repertoires were released. Where available, HLA class I and class II types were taken from metadata supplied by the sample provider and were not determined by assay-based typing. The material from the prospective study consisted of cDNA or gDNA derived from T cells, B-cell-depleted T cells, or PBMCs. What the research found in general, with its limitations: How much clinical and demographic metadata was included differed by source and by participant, and the metadata was provided uncurated.

Participants in the prospective study were aged about 18 to 95 years, lived in 24 United States geographic areas, and enrolled through a virtual design. In the prospective study, cohorts were assigned on the basis of participant-reported clinical history obtained from a screening survey and a study questionnaire. Mobile phlebotomists in the prospective study collected whole blood, serum and a nasopharyngeal or oropharyngeal swab from every participant. Prospective study participants could optionally give additional blood draws and questionnaires over an approximately two-month period. Before DNA extraction, prospective study blood samples were shipped either frozen or at room temperature.

The material sequenced was PBMCs or T cells enriched from blood (not recorded which). This sequence originates from an older woman with acute COVID-19. The chain is made from TRBV6-5 and TRBJ1-6, with a tentative D gene TRBD1 over 5 matching bases. Read as DNA, the sequence is TGTGCCAGCAGTTACGGCGGGACCAATTCACCCCTCCACTTT. Its protein product is CASSYGGTNSPLHF.